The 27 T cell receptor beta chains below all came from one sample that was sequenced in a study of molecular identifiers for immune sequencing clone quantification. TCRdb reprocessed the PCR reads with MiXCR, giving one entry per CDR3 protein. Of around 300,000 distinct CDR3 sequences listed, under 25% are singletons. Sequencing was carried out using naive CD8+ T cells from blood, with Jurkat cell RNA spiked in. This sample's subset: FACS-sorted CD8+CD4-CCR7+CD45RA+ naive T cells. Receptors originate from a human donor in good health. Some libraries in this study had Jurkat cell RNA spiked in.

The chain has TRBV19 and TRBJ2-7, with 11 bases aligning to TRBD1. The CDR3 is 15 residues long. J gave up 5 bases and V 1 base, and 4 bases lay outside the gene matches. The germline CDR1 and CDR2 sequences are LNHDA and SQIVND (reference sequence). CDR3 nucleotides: TGTGCCAGTAGTATAGTCCCGGGACAGGGGGACGAGCAGTACTTC. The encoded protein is CASSIVPGQGDEQYF. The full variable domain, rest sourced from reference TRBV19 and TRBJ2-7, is DGGITQSPKYLFRKEGQNVTLSCEQNLNHDAMYWYRQDPGQGLRLIYYSQIVNDFQKGDIAEGYSVSREKKESFPLTVTSAQKNPTAFYLCASSIVPGQGDEQYFGPGTRLTVT.

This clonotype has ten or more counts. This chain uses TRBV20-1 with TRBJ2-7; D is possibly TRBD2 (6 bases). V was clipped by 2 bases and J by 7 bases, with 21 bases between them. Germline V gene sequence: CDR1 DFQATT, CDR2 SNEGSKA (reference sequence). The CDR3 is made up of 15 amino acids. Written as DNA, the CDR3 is TGCAGTGCTAGAAATCGGGAGTGGTCGATAGGGGAGCAGTACTTC. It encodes CSARNREWSIGEQYF.

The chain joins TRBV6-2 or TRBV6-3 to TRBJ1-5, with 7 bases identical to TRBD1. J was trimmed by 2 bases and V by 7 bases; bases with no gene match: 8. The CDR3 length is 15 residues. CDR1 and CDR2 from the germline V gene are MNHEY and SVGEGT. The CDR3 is CASTYRGLGNQPQHF. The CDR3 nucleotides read TGTGCCAGCACCTACAGGGGTTTGGGCAATCAGCCCCAGCATTTT.

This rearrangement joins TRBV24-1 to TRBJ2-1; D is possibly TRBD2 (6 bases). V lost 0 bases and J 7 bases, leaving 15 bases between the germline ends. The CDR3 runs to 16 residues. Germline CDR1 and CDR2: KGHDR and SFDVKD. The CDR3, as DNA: TGTGCCACCAGTGATTTGCAAGGGGACTGGAGTAATGAGCAGTTCTTC. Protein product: CATSDLQGDWSNEQFF.

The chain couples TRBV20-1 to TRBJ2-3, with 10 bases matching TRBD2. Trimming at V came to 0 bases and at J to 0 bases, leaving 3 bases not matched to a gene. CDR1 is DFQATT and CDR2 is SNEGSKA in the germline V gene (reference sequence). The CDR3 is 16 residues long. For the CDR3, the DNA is TGCAGTGCTAGAGAGGAACTAGCGGGGAGCACAGATACGCAGTATTTT. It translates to CSAREELAGSTDTQYF.

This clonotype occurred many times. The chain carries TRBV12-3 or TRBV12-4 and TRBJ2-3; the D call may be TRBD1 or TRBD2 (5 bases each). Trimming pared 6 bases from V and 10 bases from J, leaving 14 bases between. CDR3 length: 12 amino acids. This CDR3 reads CASRPEGWAQYF. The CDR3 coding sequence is TGTGCCAGCAGACCCGAGGGGTGGGCGCAGTATTTT.

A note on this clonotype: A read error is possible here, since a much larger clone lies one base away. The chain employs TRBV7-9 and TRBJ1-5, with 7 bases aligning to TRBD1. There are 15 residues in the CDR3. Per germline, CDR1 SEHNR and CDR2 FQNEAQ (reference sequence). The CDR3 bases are TGTGCCCGCAGCGGAGGGACAGAAAGCAATCAGCCCCAGCATTTT. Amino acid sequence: CARSGGTESNQPQHF.

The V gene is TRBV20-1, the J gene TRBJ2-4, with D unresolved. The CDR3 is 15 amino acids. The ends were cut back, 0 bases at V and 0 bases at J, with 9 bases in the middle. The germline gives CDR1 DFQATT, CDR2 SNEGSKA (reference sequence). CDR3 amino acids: CSARDGDLAKNIQYF. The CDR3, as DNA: TGCAGTGCTAGAGATGGGGATCTAGCCAAAAACATTCAGTACTTC.

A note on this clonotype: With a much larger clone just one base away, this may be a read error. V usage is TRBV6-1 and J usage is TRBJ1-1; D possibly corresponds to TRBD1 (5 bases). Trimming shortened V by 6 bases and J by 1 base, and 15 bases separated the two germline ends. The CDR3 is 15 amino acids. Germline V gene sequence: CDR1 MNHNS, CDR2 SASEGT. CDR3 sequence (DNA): TGTGCCAGCAGAGAGGAGGACACCGCGAACACTGAAGCTTTCTTT. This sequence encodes CASREEDTANTEAFF.

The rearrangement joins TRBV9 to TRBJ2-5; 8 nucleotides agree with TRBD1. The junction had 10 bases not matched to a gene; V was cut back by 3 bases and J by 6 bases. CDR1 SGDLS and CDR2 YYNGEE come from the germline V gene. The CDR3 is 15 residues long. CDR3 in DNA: TGTGCCAGCAGCGACGGACAGGGTCCTATGAAGACCCAGTACTTC. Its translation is CASSDGQGPMKTQYF.

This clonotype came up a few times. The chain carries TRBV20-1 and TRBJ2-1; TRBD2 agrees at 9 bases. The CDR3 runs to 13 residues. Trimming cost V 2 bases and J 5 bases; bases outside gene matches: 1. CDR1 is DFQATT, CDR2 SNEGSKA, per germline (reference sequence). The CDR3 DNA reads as TGCAGTGCTAGACTAGCGGGGAACAATGAGCAGTTCTTC. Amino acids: CSARLAGNNEQFF.

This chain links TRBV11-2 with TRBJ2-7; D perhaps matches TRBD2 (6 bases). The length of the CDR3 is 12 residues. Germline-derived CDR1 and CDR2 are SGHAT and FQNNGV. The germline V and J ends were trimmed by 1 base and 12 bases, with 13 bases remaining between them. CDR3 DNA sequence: TGTGCCAGCAGCTTAGGTGGCGGGGTGCCGTACTTC. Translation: CASSLGGGVPYF. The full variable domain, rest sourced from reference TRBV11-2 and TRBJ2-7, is EAGVAQSPRYKIIEKRQSVAFWCNPISGHATLYWYQQILGQGPKLLIQFQNNGVVDDSQLPKDRFSAERLKGVDSTLKIQPAKLEDSAVYLCASSLGGGVPYFGPGTRLTVT.

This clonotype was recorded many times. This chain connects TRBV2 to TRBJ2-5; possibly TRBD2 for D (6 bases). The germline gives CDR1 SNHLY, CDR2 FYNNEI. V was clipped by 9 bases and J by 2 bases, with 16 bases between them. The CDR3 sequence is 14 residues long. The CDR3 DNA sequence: TGTGCCAGGGAGCTGGCGGGGCTACAAGAGACCCAGTACTTC. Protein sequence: CARELAGLQETQYF.

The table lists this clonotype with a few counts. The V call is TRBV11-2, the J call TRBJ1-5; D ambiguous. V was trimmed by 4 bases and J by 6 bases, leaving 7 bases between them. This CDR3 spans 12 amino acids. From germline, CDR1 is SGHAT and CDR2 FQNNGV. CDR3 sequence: CASSSSGQPQHF. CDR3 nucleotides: TGTGCCAGCAGCTCCTCCGGTCAGCCCCAGCATTTT.

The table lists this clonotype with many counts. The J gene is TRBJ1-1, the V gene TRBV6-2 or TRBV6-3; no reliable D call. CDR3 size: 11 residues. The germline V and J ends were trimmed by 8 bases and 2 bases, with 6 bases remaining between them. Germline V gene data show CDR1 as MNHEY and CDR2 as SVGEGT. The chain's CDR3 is CASAGNTEAFF. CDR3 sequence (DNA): TGTGCCAGCGCGGGTAACACTGAAGCTTTCTTT.

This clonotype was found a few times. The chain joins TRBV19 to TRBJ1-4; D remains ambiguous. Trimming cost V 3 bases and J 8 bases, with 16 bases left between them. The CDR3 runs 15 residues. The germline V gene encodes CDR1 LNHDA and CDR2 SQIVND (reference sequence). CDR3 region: CASSIMRGTNEKLFF. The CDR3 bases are TGTGCCAGTAGTATTATGCGGGGTACGAACGAAAAACTGTTTTTT. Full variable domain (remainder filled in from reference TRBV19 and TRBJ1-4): DGGITQSPKYLFRKEGQNVTLSCEQNLNHDAMYWYRQDPGQGLRLIYYSQIVNDFQKGDIAEGYSVSREKKESFPLTVTSAQKNPTAFYLCASSIMRGTNEKLFFGSGTQLSVL.

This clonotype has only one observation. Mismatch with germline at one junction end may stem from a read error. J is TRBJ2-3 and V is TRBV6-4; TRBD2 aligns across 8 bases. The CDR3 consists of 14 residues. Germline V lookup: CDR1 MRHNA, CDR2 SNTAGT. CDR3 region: CAISDPGLADTQYF. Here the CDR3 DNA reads TGTGCCATCAGTGACCCGGGACTAGCAGATACGCAGTATTTT.

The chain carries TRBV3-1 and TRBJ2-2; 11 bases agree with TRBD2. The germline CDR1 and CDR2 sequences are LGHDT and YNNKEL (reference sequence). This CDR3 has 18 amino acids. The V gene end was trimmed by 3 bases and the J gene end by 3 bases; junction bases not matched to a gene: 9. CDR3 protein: CASSHRPSGRPYTGELFF. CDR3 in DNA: TGTGCCAGCAGCCATAGGCCTAGCGGGAGGCCCTACACCGGGGAGCTGTTTTTT.

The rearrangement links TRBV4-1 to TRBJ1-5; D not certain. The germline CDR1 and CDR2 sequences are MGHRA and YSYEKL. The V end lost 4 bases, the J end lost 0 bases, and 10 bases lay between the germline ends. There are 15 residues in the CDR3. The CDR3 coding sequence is TGCGCCAGCAGCCGTACAGATTATAGCAATCAGCCCCAGCATTTT. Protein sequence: CASSRTDYSNQPQHF.

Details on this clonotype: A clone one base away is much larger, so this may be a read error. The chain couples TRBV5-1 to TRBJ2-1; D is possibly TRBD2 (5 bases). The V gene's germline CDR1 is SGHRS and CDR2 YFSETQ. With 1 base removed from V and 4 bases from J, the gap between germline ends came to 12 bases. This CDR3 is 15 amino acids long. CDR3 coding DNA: TGCGCCAGCAGCTTGATCGGGTGGACTTACAATGAGCAGTTCTTC. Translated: CASSLIGWTYNEQFF.

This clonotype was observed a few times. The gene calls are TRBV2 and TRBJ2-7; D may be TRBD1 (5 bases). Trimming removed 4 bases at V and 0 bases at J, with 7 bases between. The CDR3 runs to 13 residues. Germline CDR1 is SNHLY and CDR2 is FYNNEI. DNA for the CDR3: TGTGCCAGCAGTGGTGGGGCCTCCTACGAGCAGTACTTC. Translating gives CASSGGASYEQYF.

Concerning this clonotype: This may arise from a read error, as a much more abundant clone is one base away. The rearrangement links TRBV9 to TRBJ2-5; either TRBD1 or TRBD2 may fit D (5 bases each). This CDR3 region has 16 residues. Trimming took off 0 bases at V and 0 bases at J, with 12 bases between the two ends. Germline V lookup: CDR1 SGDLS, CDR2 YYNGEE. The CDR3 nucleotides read TGTGCCAGCAGCGTAGGGTCCCAGGGACACCAAGAGACCCAGTACTTC. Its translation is CASSVGSQGHQETQYF. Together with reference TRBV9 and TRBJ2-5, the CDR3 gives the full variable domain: DSGVTQTPKHLITATGQRVTLRCSPRSGDLSVYWYQQSLDQGLQFLIQYYNGEERAKGNILERFSAQQFPDLHSELNLSSLELGDSALYFCASSVGSQGHQETQYFGPGTRLLVL.

The CDR3 here is CASSSWTAGELFF. In DNA, the CDR3 is TGTGCCAGCAGCTCTTGGACCGCTGGGGAGCTGTTTTTT. The gene calls are TRBV7-8 and TRBJ2-2; no reliable D call. CDR3 size: 13 residues. Trimming removed 4 bases at V and 8 bases at J, with 11 bases between. The V gene's germline CDR1 is SGHVS and CDR2 FQNEAQ.

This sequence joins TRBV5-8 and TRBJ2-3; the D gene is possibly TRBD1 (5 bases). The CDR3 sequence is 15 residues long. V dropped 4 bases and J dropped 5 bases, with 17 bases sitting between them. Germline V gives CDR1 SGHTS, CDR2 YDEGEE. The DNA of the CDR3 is TGTGCCAGCAGCCTCAGGGAACCCACGAGAGATACGCAGTATTTT. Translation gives CASSLREPTRDTQYF.

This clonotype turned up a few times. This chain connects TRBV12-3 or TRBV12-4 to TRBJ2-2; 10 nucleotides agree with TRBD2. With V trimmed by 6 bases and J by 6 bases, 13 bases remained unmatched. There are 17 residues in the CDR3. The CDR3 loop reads CASRSQTLAGRAGELFF. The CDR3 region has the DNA TGTGCCAGCAGATCACAGACACTAGCGGGAAGGGCCGGGGAGCTGTTTTTT.

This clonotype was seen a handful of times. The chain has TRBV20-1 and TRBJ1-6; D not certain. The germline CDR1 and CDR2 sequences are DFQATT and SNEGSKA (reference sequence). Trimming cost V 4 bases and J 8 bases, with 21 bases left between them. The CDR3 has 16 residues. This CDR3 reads CSAIRELTLGYSPLHF. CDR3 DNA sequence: TGCAGTGCTATCCGGGAGCTAACTCTAGGGTATTCACCCCTCCACTTT.

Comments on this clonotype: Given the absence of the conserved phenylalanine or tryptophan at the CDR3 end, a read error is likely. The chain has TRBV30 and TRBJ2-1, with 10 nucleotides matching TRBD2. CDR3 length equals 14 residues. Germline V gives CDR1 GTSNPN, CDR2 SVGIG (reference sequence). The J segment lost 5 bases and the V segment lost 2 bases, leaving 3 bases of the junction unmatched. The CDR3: CAWSSGLANNEQFL. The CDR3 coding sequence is TGTGCCTGGAGTTCGGGACTAGCGAACAATGAGCAGTTCCTC.